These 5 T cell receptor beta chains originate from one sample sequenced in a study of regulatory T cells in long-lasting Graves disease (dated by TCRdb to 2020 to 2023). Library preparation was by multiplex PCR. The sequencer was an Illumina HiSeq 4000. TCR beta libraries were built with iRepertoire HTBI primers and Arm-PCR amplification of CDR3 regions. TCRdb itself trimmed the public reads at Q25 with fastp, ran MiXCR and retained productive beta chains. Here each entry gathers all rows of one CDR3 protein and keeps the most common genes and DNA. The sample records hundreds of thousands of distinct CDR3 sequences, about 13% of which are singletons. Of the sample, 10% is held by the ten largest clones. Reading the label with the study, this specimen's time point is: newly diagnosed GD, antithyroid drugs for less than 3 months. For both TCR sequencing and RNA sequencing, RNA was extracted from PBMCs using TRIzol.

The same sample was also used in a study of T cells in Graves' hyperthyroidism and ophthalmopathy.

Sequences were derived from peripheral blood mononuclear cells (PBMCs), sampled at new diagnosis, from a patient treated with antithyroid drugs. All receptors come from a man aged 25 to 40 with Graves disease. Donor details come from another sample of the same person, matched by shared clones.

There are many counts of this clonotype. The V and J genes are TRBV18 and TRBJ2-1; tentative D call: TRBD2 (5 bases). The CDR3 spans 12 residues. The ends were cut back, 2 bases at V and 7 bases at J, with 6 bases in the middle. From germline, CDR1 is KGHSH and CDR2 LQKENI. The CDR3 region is CASSPGENEQFF. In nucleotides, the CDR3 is TGTGCCAGCTCACCAGGGGAGAATGAGCAGTTCTTC.

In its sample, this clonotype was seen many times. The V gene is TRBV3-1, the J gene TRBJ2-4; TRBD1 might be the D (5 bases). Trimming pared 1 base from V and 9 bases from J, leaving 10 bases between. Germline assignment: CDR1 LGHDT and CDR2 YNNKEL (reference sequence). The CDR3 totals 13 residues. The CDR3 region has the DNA TGTGCCAGCAGCCAAGGGGATCAGGGCATTCAGTACTTC. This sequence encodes CASSQGDQGIQYF. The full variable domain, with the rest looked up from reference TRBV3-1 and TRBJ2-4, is DTAVSQTPKYLVTQMGNDKSIKCEQNLGHDTMYWYKQDSKKFLKIMFSYNNKELIINETVPNRFSPKSPDKAHLNLHINSLELGDSAVYFCASSQGDQGIQYFGAGTRLSVL.

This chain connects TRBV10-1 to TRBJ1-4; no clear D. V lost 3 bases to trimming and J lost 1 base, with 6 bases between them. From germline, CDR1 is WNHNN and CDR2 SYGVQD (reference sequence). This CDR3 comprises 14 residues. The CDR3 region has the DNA TGCGCCAGCAGTGAACGTGGAACTAATGAAAAACTGTTTTTT. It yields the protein CASSERGTNEKLFF.

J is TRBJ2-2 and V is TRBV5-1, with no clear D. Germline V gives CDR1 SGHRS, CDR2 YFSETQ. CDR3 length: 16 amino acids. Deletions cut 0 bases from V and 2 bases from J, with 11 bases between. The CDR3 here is CASSLGNSPNTGELFF. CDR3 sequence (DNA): TGCGCCAGCAGCTTGGGGAATAGTCCTAACACCGGGGAGCTGTTTTTT.

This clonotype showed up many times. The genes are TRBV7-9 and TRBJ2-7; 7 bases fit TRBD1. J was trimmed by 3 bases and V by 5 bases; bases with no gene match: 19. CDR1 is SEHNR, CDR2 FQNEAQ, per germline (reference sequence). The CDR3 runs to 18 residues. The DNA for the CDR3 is TGTGCCAGCAGCCCAGATTACCTCCCCCGGGACAGAGACTACGAGCAGTACTTC. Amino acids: CASSPDYLPRDRDYEQYF.